A single sample is the source of the 24 T cell receptor beta chains below, sequenced in a study of T cells in Graves' hyperthyroidism and ophthalmopathy. The TCR beta CDR3 regions underwent amplification using RNA transcripts as the source. HTBI primers drove first-round RT-PCR of the TCR CDR3. In TCRdb, the multiplex PCR reads were re-called with MiXCR into one record per CDR3 protein. This sample has about 98,000 distinct CDR3 sequences; 35% to 50% occur once, and the top ten carry 9.5% to 13%. Sequencing input: peripheral blood or thyroid tissue (not recorded which). Every receptor here comes from a woman aged 25 to 45 with Graves' hyperthyroidism.

This clonotype was seen more than once but under ten times. With a much larger clone just one base away, this may be a read error. The V gene is TRBV20-1, the J gene TRBJ2-7; possibly TRBD2 for D (5 bases). This CDR3 comprises 12 residues. The germline V and J ends were trimmed by 3 bases and 9 bases, with 15 bases remaining between them. The germline gives CDR1 DFQATT, CDR2 SNEGSKA (reference sequence). The CDR3 DNA reads TGCAGTGCTAGGGACTTCTCTTGCGGGCAGTACTTC. This codes for CSARDFSCGQYF.

This clonotype was detected only a few times. V gene TRBV2 combines with J gene TRBJ1-5; perhaps TRBD1 as D (5 bases). Per germline, CDR1 SNHLY and CDR2 FYNNEI. The V end lost 3 bases, the J end lost 5 bases, and 14 bases lay between the germline ends. The CDR3 has 15 amino acids. In DNA, the CDR3 is TGTGCCAGCAGTGATGGGGCCCCCAGGGATCAGCCCCAGCATTTT. Protein product: CASSDGAPRDQPQHF.

This clonotype was observed a handful of times. The gene calls are TRBV7-2 and TRBJ1-2; perhaps TRBD1 as D (5 bases). Germline lookup yields CDR1 SGHTA and CDR2 FQGNSA. The CDR3 has 14 amino acids. The V end lost 6 bases, the J end lost 2 bases, and 13 bases lay between the germline ends. The CDR3 is CASRGNRGNYGYTF. CDR3 nucleotide sequence: TGTGCCAGCAGAGGGAATCGGGGGAACTATGGCTACACCTTC.

A single count supports this clonotype. The junction shows a germline mismatch at one end, possibly a read error. V gene TRBV7-9 combines with J gene TRBJ1-1, with D possibly matching TRBD1 (5 bases). There are 12 residues in the CDR3. Germline assignment: CDR1 SEHNR and CDR2 FQNEAQ (reference sequence). CDR3 protein: CAGSPDRTEAFF. CDR3 nucleotide sequence: TGTGCCGGCAGCCCCGACAGAACCGAAGCTTTCTTT.

Notes on this clonotype: This clone may be a read error of a much larger clone one base away. The CDR3 carries no conserved terminal phenylalanine or tryptophan, so it likely arises from a read error. This chain uses TRBV19 with TRBJ1-5; TRBD1 matches 7 bases. Unmatched junction bases numbered 10, after V lost 5 bases and J lost 3 bases. Looked up from germline, CDR1 is LNHDA and CDR2 is SQIVND (reference sequence). The CDR3 is made up of 16 amino acids. CDR3 nucleotides: TGTGCCAGTAGTCTTCTCGGGACAGCAAACAATCAGCCCCAGCATCTT. Residues: CASSLLGTANNQPQHL.

This clonotype has just a few counts. The V call is TRBV12-3 or TRBV12-4, the J call TRBJ2-2; 9 bases align to TRBD1. The CDR3 sequence is 16 residues long. With V trimmed by 4 bases and J by 2 bases, 5 bases remained unmatched. CDR3 nucleotide sequence: TGTGCCAGCAGTTGGCCGGGACAGGGAAACACCGGGGAGCTGTTTTTT. Its translation is CASSWPGQGNTGELFF.

This clonotype was picked up many times. The chain combines TRBV6-5 with TRBJ2-2; D uncertain. V was cut by 7 bases and J by 8 bases, with 8 bases left in between. This CDR3 is 11 amino acids long. Germline V gene data show CDR1 as MNHEY and CDR2 as SVGAGI. The CDR3 sequence: CASKYRGELFF. The CDR3 nucleotides are TGTGCCAGCAAATACCGTGGGGAGCTGTTTTTT.

There are many counts of this clonotype. DNA of the CDR3: TGTGCCAGCAGCTTAAACCTACAGGGGCAGCAGTACTTC. It translates to CASSLNLQGQQYF. This sequence joins TRBV7-3 and TRBJ2-7, with 7 bases fitting TRBD1. Germline assignment: CDR1 SGHTA and CDR2 FQGTGA. The trim removed 1 base at V and 8 bases at J, leaving 5 bases unmatched. This CDR3 region has 13 residues.

As for this clonotype: A clone one base away is much larger, so this may be a read error. The V gene is TRBV28, the J gene TRBJ1-2, with no clear D. V was trimmed by 4 bases and J by 6 bases, leaving 9 bases between them. The germline CDR1 and CDR2 sequences are MDHEN and SYDVKM. The CDR3 is 12 amino acids. CDR3 residues: CASSSRIHGYTF. In DNA, the CDR3 is TGTGCCAGCAGTTCCCGGATCCATGGCTACACCTTC.

This clonotype was counted ten times or more. This rearrangement joins TRBV19 to TRBJ2-7; D gene unclear. The CDR3 length is 14 residues. Germline values: CDR1 LNHDA, CDR2 SQIVND (reference sequence). Trimming cost V 2 bases and J 5 bases, with 13 bases left between them. The CDR3 nucleotides read TGTGCCAGTAGTATAAAGGAATACAGCCACGAGCAGTACTTC. Protein sequence: CASSIKEYSHEQYF.

This clonotype was detected many times. This chain joins TRBV19 and TRBJ1-5, with 9 bases that match TRBD1. Trimming cost V 7 bases and J 4 bases; bases outside gene matches: 11. From germline, CDR1 is LNHDA and CDR2 SQIVND (reference sequence). The CDR3 consists of 16 residues. CDR3 in DNA: TGTGCCAGTACCAGAGGAGGGGACAGGGCTAATCAGCCCCAGCATTTT. This translates into CASTRGGDRANQPQHF.

The chain combines TRBV7-6 with TRBJ2-7; D perhaps matches TRBD2 (6 bases). Germline lookup yields CDR1 SGHVS and CDR2 FNYEAQ. The ends were cut back, 6 bases at V and 3 bases at J, with 21 bases in the middle. The CDR3 covers 16 residues. The CDR3 region has the DNA TGTGCCAGCAGTCCTTATCACGCGGGAACAAGCTACGAGCAGTACTTC. It codes for CASSPYHAGTSYEQYF.

With regard to this clonotype: A clone one base away is much larger, so this may be a read error. V gene TRBV6-4 combines with J gene TRBJ1-5; 8 bases match TRBD1. Germline-derived CDR1 and CDR2 are MRHNA and SNTAGT. CDR3 length: 21 residues. Losses at the gene ends were 4 bases for V and 7 bases for J; bases not matched to a gene: 27. DNA for the CDR3: TGTGCCAGCAGTGGTATGAAGAGGTTCTCAACGGGACAGGACCCAGACCAGCCCCAGCATTTT. Its translation: CASSGMKRFSTGQDPDQPQHF.

The chain has TRBV2 and TRBJ1-1, with no clear D. Germline V gives CDR1 SNHLY, CDR2 FYNNEI. This CDR3 comprises 14 residues. V was pared by 4 bases and J by 4 bases, with 13 bases between. CDR3 in amino acids: CASSGEFGTTEAFF. CDR3 bases: TGTGCCAGCAGTGGGGAATTCGGTACCACTGAAGCTTTCTTT. Full variable domain (rest looked up from reference TRBV2 and TRBJ1-1): EPEVTQTPSHQVTQMGQEVILRCVPISNHLYFYWYRQILGQKVEFLVSFYNNEISEKSEIFDDQFSVERPDGSNFTLKIRSTKLEDSAMYFCASSGEFGTTEAFFGQGTRLTVV.

A remark on this clonotype: Mismatch with germline at one junction end may stem from a read error. The rearrangement links TRBV10-3 to TRBJ2-5; 14 nucleotides line up with TRBD2. The germline V gene encodes CDR1 ENHRY and CDR2 SYGVKD. The CDR3 spans 14 residues. CDR3 sequence reads: CAIGTSGSGETQYF. The CDR3 DNA is TGCGCCATCGGGACTAGCGGGAGTGGAGAGACCCAGTACTTC.

The chain links TRBV27 to TRBJ1-5, with D unclear. The CDR3 sequence is 14 residues long. Germline V gene lookup returns CDR1 MNHEY and CDR2 SMNVEV (reference sequence). The V end was cut by 6 bases, the J end by 0 bases, with 9 bases between. CDR3 sequence: CASREINSNQPQHF. The CDR3 region has the DNA TGTGCCAGCAGGGAGATAAATAGCAATCAGCCCCAGCATTTT.

The table lists this clonotype with many counts. V gene TRBV28 combines with J gene TRBJ2-2; the D is unclear. This CDR3 comprises 16 residues. Germline CDR1 MDHEN, CDR2 SYDVKM. V was trimmed by 5 bases and J by 0 bases, leaving 13 bases between them. The CDR3 sequence: CASSPRRNANTGELFF. The CDR3 bases are TGTGCCAGCAGTCCTCGACGGAACGCGAACACCGGGGAGCTGTTTTTT. The full variable domain, completed using reference TRBV28 and TRBJ2-2, is DVKVTQSSRYLVKRTGEKVFLECVQDMDHENMFWYRQDPGLGLRLIYFSYDVKMKEKGDIPEGYSVSREKKERFSLILESASTNQTSMYLCASSPRRNANTGELFFGEGSRLTVL.

This clonotype was counted ten times or more. This rearrangement joins TRBV4-1 to TRBJ1-1; maybe TRBD1 (5 bases). Trimming took off 0 bases at V and 4 bases at J, with 18 bases between the two ends. Germline V gene sequence: CDR1 MGHRA, CDR2 YSYEKL. This CDR3 comprises 17 residues. DNA for the CDR3: TGCGCCAGCAGCCAAGATCTTGGGGGGGGTGAGGGCACTGAAGCTTTCTTT. Translation gives CASSQDLGGGEGTEAFF.

This clonotype was detected many times. CDR3 bases: TGTGCCAGCAGTTACGGCTACCCGGGCGGGGAGCTGTTTTTT. Translating it yields CASSYGYPGGELFF. The rearrangement uses TRBV6-5 and TRBJ2-2; D unresolved. The CDR3 extends over 14 amino acids. The V end lost 2 bases, the J end lost 7 bases, and 11 bases lay between the germline ends. CDR1 and CDR2 from the germline V gene are MNHEY and SVGAGI.

This clonotype was found many times. The chain has TRBV24-1 and TRBJ2-7; 11 bases align to TRBD2. V dropped 3 bases and J dropped 0; count of bases not matched to a gene: 9. Per the germline V gene, CDR1 is KGHDR and CDR2 is SFDVKD. There are 18 residues in the CDR3. This chain's CDR3 is CATSDTLSGRVLSYEQYF. The CDR3 DNA follows: TGTGCCACCAGTGATACTCTTAGCGGGAGGGTTCTCTCCTACGAGCAGTACTTC.

The chain links TRBV7-9 to TRBJ1-5; D might be TRBD1 (5 bases). The V gene's germline CDR1 is SEHNR and CDR2 FQNEAQ (reference sequence). This CDR3 is built from 14 residues. The V end lost 5 bases, the J end lost 0 bases, and 8 bases lay between the germline ends. The CDR3 nucleotides are TGTGCCAGCAGCCAGACAGTTAGCAATCAGCCCCAGCATTTT. It codes for CASSQTVSNQPQHF. The entire variable domain, with the rest obtained from reference TRBV7-9 and TRBJ1-5, is as follows: DTGVSQNPRHKITKRGQNVTFRCDPISEHNRLYWYRQTLGQGPEFLTYFQNEAQLEKSRLLSDRFSAERPKGSFSTLEIQRTEQGDSAMYLCASSQTVSNQPQHFGDGTRLSIL.

This clonotype has more than one count but fewer than ten. V is TRBV6-6 and J is TRBJ2-7; 11 nucleotides agree with TRBD2. V was clipped by 5 bases and J by 3 bases; unmatched bases: 6. The CDR3 loop spans 15 amino acids. Per the germline V gene, CDR1 is MNHNY and CDR2 is SVGAGI (reference sequence). CDR3 bases: TGTGCCAGCAGTAAGGGGACTAGCGGTGACTACGAGCAGTACTTC. This encodes CASSKGTSGDYEQYF.

This clonotype was detected many times. The gene calls are TRBV11-2 and TRBJ2-7; 12 bases agree with TRBD2. Germline CDR1 reads SGHAT; CDR2 reads FQNNGV. V lost 0 bases, J lost 2 bases, and 5 bases stayed unmatched. The CDR3 is 17 residues long. This CDR3 reads CASSLDFLAGGPYEQYF. The CDR3 nucleotides read TGTGCCAGCAGCTTAGATTTTCTAGCGGGAGGGCCCTACGAGCAGTACTTC.

This clonotype occurred a few times. The CDR3 is CASSGSYNSPLHF. CDR3 in DNA: TGTGCCAGCTCCGGATCCTATAATTCACCCCTCCACTTT. The genes are TRBV12-3 or TRBV12-4 and TRBJ1-6; D gene uncertain. The CDR3 length is 13 residues. V was cut by 8 bases and J by 1 base, with 6 bases left in between.